The 11 T cell receptor beta chains in this list originate from one sample, sequenced in a study of cytomegalovirus exposure and HLA in healthy donors. The primer mix had 60 Vbeta and 13 Jbeta primers. Method: immunoSEQ multiplex PCR; TCRdb's copy keeps in-frame clones and lacks some. The table shows 150,000 to 200,000 clones, with about 85% occurring only once. Sequencing was performed on PBMCs. The receptor source for this set is a man between 18 and 29 years old in good health and CMV-seropositive.

This clone has only a few counts. V is TRBV4-3 and J is TRBJ1-6, with D maybe TRBD1 (5 bases). CDR3 length equals 16 residues. Trimming took 1 base from V and 5 from J, leaving 12 bases between them. Germline V gene data show CDR1 as LGHNA and CDR2 as YSLEER. CDR3 sequence: CASSQGGPLNNSPLHF. The CDR3, as DNA: TGCGCCAGCAGCCAAGGGGGCCCGTTAAATAATTCACCCCTCCACTTT.

The rearrangement links TRBV7-3 to TRBJ2-1; 8 nucleotides agree with TRBD2. Trimming took 4 bases from V and 6 from J; bases not matched to a gene: 11. The length of the CDR3 is 16 residues. Germline CDR1 and CDR2: SGHTA and FQGTGA. For the CDR3, the DNA is TGTGCCAGCAGCTCGACCGGGACTAGAGTTGTCAATGAGCAGTTCTTC. Translating it yields CASSSTGTRVVNEQFF.

V and J are TRBV11-2 and TRBJ2-7; the match to TRBD2 covers 10 bases. Germline V CDR1 and CDR2: SGHAT, FQNNGV. The V and J ends lost 4 bases and 2 bases, in that order; junction bases with no gene match: 8. CDR3 length: 16 amino acids. The CDR3 bases are TGTGCCAGCAGCTCTACCGGGACTAGCGTTGCCTACGAGCAGTACTTC. This encodes CASSSTGTSVAYEQYF.

The J gene is TRBJ2-3, the V gene TRBV9; the D gene is possibly TRBD1 (6 bases). The CDR3 has 11 residues. V shed 5 bases and J shed 5 bases, with 6 bases lying between them. Germline assignment: CDR1 SGDLS and CDR2 YYNGEE. The CDR3 sequence is CASRGQDTQYF. In DNA, the CDR3 is TGTGCCAGCAGGGGACAAGATACGCAGTATTTT.

The chain couples TRBV4-1 to TRBJ1-4; unclear D gene. Trimming removed 4 bases from V and 7 bases from J, with 10 bases in between. CDR3 size: 13 residues. Per germline, CDR1 MGHRA and CDR2 YSYEKL. Written as DNA, the CDR3 is TGCGCCAGCAGCCTCAATATCGGTGAAAAACTGTTTTTT. Its translation is CASSLNIGEKLFF.

This chain uses TRBV2 with TRBJ1-5; D possibly corresponds to TRBD1 (6 bases). In germline, CDR1 is SNHLY, CDR2 FYNNEI. The CDR3 runs 19 residues. Deletions cut 1 base from V and 1 base from J, with 20 bases between. CDR3 sequence: CASSEGIQGGSWSNQPQHF. The CDR3 DNA follows: TGTGCCAGCAGTGAAGGGATACAGGGTGGAAGCTGGAGCAATCAGCCCCAGCATTTT. Looking up the rest from reference TRBV2 and TRBJ1-5 gives the full variable domain: EPEVTQTPSHQVTQMGQEVILRCVPISNHLYFYWYRQILGQKVEFLVSFYNNEISEKSEIFDDQFSVERPDGSNFTLKIRSTKLEDSAMYFCASSEGIQGGSWSNQPQHFGDGTRLSIL.

This chain joins TRBV9 and TRBJ2-7; TRBD2 matches 10 bases. Trimming cost V 0 bases and J 3 bases; bases outside gene matches: 6. Germline V CDR1 and CDR2: SGDLS, YYNGEE. This CDR3 is 16 amino acids long. In DNA, the CDR3 is TGTGCCAGCAGCGTAGCCCCTAGCGGGGGCTTCTACGAGCAGTACTTC. It codes for CASSVAPSGGFYEQYF.

This clone was seen only a few times. The V gene is TRBV4-3, the J gene TRBJ2-1, with TRBD2 matching over 10 bases. Trimming removed 0 bases from V and 7 bases from J; junction bases left unmatched: 9. This CDR3 has 17 amino acids. The V gene's germline CDR1 is LGHNA and CDR2 YSLEER. Here the CDR3 DNA reads TGCGCCAGCAGCCAAGAGGGGCCAAGCGGGGGGGCTAATGAGCAGTTCTTC. This translates into CASSQEGPSGGANEQFF.

This chain uses TRBV19 with TRBJ2-7; TRBD1 matches at 11 bases. CDR3 size: 15 residues. Germline CDR1 and CDR2: LNHDA and SQIVND (reference sequence). The J segment lost 2 bases and the V segment lost 6 bases, leaving 6 bases of the junction unmatched. CDR3 region: CASSPGQGATYEQYF. CDR3 bases: TGTGCCAGTAGCCCAGGACAGGGGGCCACCTACGAGCAGTACTTC.

V is TRBV7-3 and J is TRBJ2-7; 7 bases fit TRBD1. CDR3 length equals 14 residues. Germline V gives CDR1 SGHTA, CDR2 FQGTGA. Losses at the gene ends were 5 bases for V and 7 bases for J; bases not matched to a gene: 11. The CDR3 region is CASSRGGDQAEQYF. The CDR3 DNA follows: TGTGCCAGCAGCCGAGGGGGCGATCAGGCAGAGCAGTACTTC. The entire variable domain, with the rest obtained from reference TRBV7-3 and TRBJ2-7, is as follows: GAGVSQTPSNKVTEKGKYVELRCDPISGHTALYWYRQSLGQGPEFLIYFQGTGAADDSGLPNDRFFAVRPEGSVSTLKIQRTERGDSAVYLCASSRGGDQAEQYFGPGTRLTVT.

The chain uses TRBV19 and TRBJ2-7, with 7 bases identical to TRBD1. Trimming removed 0 bases from V and 6 bases from J; junction bases left unmatched: 11. The CDR3 is 16 residues long. Germline CDR1 and CDR2: LNHDA and SQIVND (reference sequence). CDR3 protein: CASSIDRPGGRGEQYF. Written as DNA, the CDR3 is TGTGCCAGTAGTATAGATCGACCAGGGGGTCGGGGCGAGCAGTACTTC.